This T cell receptor beta chain came from a study of blood T cell repertoires in COVID-19. For the study at large: Samples representing acute and convalescent COVID-19 were sourced from the United States, Italy and Spain. From T cells, B-cell-depleted T cells, or PBMCs came the material, which was cDNA or gDNA.

CDR1 and CDR2 (germline): MNHNY, SVGAGI (reference sequence). V shed 6 bases and J shed 4 bases, with 13 bases lying between them. This CDR3 is 13 amino acids long. In the authors' workflow: It was from reference gene primer amplification that nucleated cell counts were estimated. Clones were read by immunoSEQ multiplex PCR, and TCRdb kept only the in-frame ones, dropping some. V and J calls and clone size come straight from that table; D and trimming were deduced from the DNA. The sample has about 150,000 clones, roughly three quarters seen once. The source is a man in his fifties or sixties with acute or convalescent COVID-19. The specimen sequenced was peripheral blood. The J gene is TRBJ2-7, the V gene TRBV6-6; D perhaps matches TRBD2 (6 bases). CDR3 nucleotide sequence: TGTGCCAGCAGCGACGCGGGGAGGTACGAGCAGTACTTC. Amino acids: CASSDAGRYEQYF.